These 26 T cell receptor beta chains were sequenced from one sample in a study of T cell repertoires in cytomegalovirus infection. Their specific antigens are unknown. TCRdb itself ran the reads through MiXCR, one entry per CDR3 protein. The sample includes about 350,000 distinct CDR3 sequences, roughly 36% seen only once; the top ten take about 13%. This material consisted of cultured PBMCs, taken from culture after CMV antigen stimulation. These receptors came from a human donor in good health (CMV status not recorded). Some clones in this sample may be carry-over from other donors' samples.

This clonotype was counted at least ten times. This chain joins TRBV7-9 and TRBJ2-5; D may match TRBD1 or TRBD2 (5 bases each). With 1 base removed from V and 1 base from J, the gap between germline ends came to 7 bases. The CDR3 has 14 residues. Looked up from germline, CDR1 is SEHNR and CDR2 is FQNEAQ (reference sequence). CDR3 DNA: TGTGCCAGCAGCTTAGGAGGGACCCAAGAGACCCAGTACTTC. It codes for CASSLGGTQETQYF.

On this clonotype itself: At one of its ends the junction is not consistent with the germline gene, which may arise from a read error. CDR3: CATSRGRGSYEQHF. In nucleotides, the CDR3 is TGTGCCACCAGCAGAGGGAGGGGGTCATACGAGCAGCACTTC. The rearrangement links TRBV15 to TRBJ2-7; perhaps D is TRBD1 or TRBD2 (6 bases each). Germline-derived CDR1 and CDR2 are LNHNV and YYDKDF (reference sequence). CDR3 size: 14 residues.

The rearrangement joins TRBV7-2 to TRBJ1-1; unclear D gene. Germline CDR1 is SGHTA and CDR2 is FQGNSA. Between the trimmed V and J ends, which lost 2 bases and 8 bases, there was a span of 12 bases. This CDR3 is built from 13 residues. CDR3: CASSLNGLIEAFF. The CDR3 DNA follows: TGTGCCAGCAGCTTAAACGGTTTAATCGAAGCTTTCTTT. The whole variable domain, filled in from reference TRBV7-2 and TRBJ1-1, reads GAGVSQSPSNKVTEKGKDVELRCDPISGHTALYWYRQSLGQGLEFLIYFQGNSAPDKSGLPSDRFSAERTGGSVSTLTIQRTQQEDSAVYLCASSLNGLIEAFFGQGTRLTVV.

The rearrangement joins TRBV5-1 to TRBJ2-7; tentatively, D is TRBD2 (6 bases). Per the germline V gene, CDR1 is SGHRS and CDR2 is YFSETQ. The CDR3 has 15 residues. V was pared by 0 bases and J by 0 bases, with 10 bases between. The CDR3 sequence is CASSLVGGTSYEQYF. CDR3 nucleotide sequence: TGCGCCAGCAGCTTGGTGGGAGGTACCTCCTACGAGCAGTACTTC.

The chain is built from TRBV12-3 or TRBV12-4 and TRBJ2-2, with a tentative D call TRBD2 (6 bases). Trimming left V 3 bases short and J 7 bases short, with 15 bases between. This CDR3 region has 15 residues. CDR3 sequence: CASSFIAGIVGELFF. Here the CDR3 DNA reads TGTGCCAGCAGTTTTATTGCGGGAATTGTCGGGGAGCTGTTTTTT.

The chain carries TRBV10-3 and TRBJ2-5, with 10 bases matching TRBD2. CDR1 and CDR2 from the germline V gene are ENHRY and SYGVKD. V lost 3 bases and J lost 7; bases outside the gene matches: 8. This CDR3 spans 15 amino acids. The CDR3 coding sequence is TGTGCCATCAGTGAAGAGCGGGAGGGCCGTGGGACCCAGTACTTC. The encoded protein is CAISEEREGRGTQYF.

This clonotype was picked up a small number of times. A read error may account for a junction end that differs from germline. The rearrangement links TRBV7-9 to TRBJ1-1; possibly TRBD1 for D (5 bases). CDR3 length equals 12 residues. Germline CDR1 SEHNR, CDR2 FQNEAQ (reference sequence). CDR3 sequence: CASSLDEGIPSF. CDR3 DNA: TGTGCCAGCAGCTTAGATGAGGGGATTCCGTCCTTT.

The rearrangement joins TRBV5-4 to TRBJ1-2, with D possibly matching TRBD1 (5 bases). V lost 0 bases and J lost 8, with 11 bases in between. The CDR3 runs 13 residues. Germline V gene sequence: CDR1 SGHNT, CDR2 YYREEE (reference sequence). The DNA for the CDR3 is TGTGCCAGCAGCTTGGCCAGGGAGGTCGGCTACACCTTC. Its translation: CASSLAREVGYTF.

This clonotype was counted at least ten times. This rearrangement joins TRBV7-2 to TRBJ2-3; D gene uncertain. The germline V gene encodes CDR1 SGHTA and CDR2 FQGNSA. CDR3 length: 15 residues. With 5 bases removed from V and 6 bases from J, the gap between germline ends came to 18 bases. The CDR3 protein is CASSPRFSSPDTQYF. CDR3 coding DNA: TGTGCCAGCAGCCCAAGGTTTTCCAGCCCGGATACGCAGTATTTT.

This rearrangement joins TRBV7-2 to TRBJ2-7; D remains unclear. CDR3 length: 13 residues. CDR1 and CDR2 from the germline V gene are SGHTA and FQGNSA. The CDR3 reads CASSYGRYYAQYV. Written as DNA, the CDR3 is TGTGCCAGTAGTTATGGACGATACTACGCGCAGTACGTC.

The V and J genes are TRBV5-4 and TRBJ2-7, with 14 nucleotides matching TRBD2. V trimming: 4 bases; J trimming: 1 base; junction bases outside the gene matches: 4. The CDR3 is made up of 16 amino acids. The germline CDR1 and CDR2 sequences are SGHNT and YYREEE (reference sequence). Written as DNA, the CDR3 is TGTGCCAGCAGCCCAAGGACTAGCGGGAGGTCCTACGAGCAGTACTTC. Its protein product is CASSPRTSGRSYEQYF. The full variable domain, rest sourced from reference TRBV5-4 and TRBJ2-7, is ETGVTQSPTHLIKTRGQQVTLRCSSQSGHNTVSWYQQALGQGPQFIFQYYREEENGRGNFPPRFSGLQFPNYSSELNVNALELDDSALYLCASSPRTSGRSYEQYFGPGTRLTVT.

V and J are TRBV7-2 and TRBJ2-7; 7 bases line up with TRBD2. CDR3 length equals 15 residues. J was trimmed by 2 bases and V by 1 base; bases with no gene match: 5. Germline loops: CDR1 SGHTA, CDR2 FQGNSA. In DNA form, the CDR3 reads TGTGCCAGCAGCTTAGTCCCTCTAGCGGCCTACGAGCAGTACTTC. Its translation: CASSLVPLAAYEQYF.

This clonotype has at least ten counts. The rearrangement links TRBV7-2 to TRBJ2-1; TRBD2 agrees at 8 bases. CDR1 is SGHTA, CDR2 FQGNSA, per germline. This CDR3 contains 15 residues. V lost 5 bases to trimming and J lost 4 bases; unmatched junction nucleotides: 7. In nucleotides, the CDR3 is TGTGCCAGCAGCCTCCGACTAGCGAGTTACAATGAGCAGTTCTTC. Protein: CASSLRLASYNEQFF.

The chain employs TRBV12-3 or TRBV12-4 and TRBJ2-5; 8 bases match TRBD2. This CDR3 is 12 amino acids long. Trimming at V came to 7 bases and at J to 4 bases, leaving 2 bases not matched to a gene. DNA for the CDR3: TGTGCCAGCACTCTAGCGGGAGAGACCCAGTACTTC. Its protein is CASTLAGETQYF.

The CDR3 region has the DNA TGTGCCAGCAGTTACAAGCTAGCGGGAGCCCCCTACGAGCAGTACGTC. Translation gives CASSYKLAGAPYEQYV. V and J are TRBV6-2 or TRBV6-3 and TRBJ2-7; TRBD2 matches at 10 bases. Trimming took 2 bases from V and 2 from J; bases not matched to a gene: 6. Germline CDR1 MNHEY, CDR2 SVGEGT. The length of the CDR3 is 16 residues.

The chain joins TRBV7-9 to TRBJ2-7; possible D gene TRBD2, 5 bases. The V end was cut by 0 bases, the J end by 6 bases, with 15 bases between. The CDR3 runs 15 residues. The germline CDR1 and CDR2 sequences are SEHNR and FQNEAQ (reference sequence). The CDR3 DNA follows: TGTGCCAGCAGCTTAGCCACCGGCGGGTCGAGCGAGCAGTACTTC. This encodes CASSLATGGSSEQYF.

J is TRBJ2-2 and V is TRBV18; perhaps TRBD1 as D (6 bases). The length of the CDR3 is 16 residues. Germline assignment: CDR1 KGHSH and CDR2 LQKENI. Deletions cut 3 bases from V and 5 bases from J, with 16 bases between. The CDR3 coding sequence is TGTGCCAGCTCACCGATGGCGGCAGGGGAAACCGGGGAGCTGTTTTTT. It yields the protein CASSPMAAGETGELFF.

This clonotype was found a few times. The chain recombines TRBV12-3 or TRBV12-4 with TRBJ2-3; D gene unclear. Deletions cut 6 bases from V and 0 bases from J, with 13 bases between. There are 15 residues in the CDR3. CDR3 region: CASRQGEPSTDTQYF. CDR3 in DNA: TGTGCCAGCAGACAAGGAGAGCCCAGCACAGATACGCAGTATTTT.

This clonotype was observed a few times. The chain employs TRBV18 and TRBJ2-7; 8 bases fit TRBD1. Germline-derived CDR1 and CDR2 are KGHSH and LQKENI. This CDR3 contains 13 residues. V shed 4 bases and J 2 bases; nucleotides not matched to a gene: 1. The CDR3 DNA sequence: TGTGCCAGCTCACGGGACAGGACCTACGAGCAGTACTTC. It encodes CASSRDRTYEQYF.

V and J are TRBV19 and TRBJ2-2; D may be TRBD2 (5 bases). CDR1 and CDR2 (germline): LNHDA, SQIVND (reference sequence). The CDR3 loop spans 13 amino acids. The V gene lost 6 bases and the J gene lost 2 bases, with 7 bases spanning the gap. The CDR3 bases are TGTGCCAGTAGAACTAGAAACACCGGGGAGCTGTTTTTT. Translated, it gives CASRTRNTGELFF.

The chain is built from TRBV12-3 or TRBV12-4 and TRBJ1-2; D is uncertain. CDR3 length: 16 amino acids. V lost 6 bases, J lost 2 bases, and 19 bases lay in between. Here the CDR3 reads CASSSSWQAENYGYTF. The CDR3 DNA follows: TGTGCCAGCAGCTCCTCATGGCAGGCTGAGAACTATGGCTACACCTTC.

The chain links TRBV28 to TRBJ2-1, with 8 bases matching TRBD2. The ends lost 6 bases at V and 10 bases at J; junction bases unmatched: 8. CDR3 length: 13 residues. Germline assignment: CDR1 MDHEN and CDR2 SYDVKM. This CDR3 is CASRSGGVREQFF. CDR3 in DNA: TGTGCCAGCAGGTCGGGAGGGGTGAGAGAGCAGTTCTTC.

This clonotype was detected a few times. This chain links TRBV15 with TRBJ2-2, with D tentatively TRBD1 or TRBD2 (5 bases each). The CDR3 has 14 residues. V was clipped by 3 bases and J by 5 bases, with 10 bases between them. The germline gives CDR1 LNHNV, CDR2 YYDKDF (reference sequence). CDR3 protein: CATSRRGVTGELFF. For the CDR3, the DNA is TGTGCCACCAGCAGGAGGGGTGTAACCGGGGAGCTGTTTTTT.

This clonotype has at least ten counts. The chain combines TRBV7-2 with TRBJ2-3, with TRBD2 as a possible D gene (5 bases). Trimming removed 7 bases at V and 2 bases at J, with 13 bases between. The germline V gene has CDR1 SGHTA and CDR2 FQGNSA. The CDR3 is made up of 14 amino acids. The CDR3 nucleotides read TGTGCCAGCAACCACGGACTGAACACAGATACGCAGTATTTT. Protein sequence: CASNHGLNTDTQYF. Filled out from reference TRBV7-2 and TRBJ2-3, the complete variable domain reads GAGVSQSPSNKVTEKGKDVELRCDPISGHTALYWYRQSLGQGLEFLIYFQGNSAPDKSGLPSDRFSAERTGGSVSTLTIQRTQQEDSAVYLCASNHGLNTDTQYFGPGTRLTVL.

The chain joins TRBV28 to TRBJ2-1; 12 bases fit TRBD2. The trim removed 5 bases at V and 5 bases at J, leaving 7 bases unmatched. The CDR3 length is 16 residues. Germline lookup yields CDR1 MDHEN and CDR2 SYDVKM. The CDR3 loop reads CASSPPGLAGNNEQFF. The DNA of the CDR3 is TGTGCCAGCAGTCCCCCCGGACTAGCGGGGAACAATGAGCAGTTCTTC.

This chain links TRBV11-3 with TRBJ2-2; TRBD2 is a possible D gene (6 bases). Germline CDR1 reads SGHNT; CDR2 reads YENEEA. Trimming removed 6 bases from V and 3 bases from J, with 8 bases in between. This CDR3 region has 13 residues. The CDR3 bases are TGTGCCAGCAGTTGGGAGGACACCGGGGAGCTGTTTTTT. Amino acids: CASSWEDTGELFF.